These 19 T cell receptor beta chains came from one sample sequenced in a study of graft-versus-host responses after intestinal transplantation. For these TCRs, the target antigens are not known. Clones were read by immunoSEQ multiplex PCR, and TCRdb kept only the in-frame ones, dropping some. The profile shows 85,000 to 100,000 clones, approximately 90% of them singletons. Source: unstimulated CD8+ T cells sorted from spleen or lymph node cells, taken before transplant. The receptor set was obtained from a human donor who was the organ donor for an intestinal transplant.

In this sample, this clone turned up once. This CDR3 is CATSSDRVGKKLFF. CDR3 DNA sequence: TGTGCCACCAGCAGTGACAGGGTGGGAAAGAAACTGTTTTTT. The rearrangement joins TRBV15 to TRBJ1-4; TRBD1 matches at 7 bases. V was pared by 3 bases and J by 11 bases, with 9 bases of the junction left unmatched. The germline CDR1 and CDR2 sequences are LNHNV and YYDKDF (reference sequence). CDR3 length: 14 residues.

The chain links TRBV9 to TRBJ2-1; 7 bases agree with TRBD2. J was trimmed by 9 bases and V by 3 bases; bases with no gene match: 3. CDR1 and CDR2 from the germline V gene are SGDLS and YYNGEE. The CDR3 extends over 12 amino acids. The CDR3 coding sequence is TGTGCCAGCAGCGGGACTAGGACTGAGCAGTTCTTC. Translation: CASSGTRTEQFF.

The V and J genes are TRBV28 and TRBJ2-3; 7 nucleotides align to TRBD2. After removal of 5 bases from V and 0 bases from J, the junction contained 8 bases not matched to a gene. This CDR3 has 16 residues. In germline, CDR1 is MDHEN, CDR2 SYDVKM. For the CDR3, the DNA is TGTGCCAGCAGTCGCGGGAGCGGCCCTAGCACAGATACGCAGTATTTT. Protein sequence: CASSRGSGPSTDTQYF.

The chain links TRBV28 to TRBJ1-2; 8 bases match TRBD1. V dropped 3 bases and J dropped 4; count of bases not matched to a gene: 7. The CDR3 runs 15 residues. Germline loops: CDR1 MDHEN, CDR2 SYDVKM. CDR3 region: CASSLPGQALYGYTF. In nucleotides, the CDR3 is TGTGCCAGCAGTTTGCCGGGACAGGCACTCTATGGCTACACCTTC.

This chain connects TRBV4-1 to TRBJ1-2; 12 nucleotides line up with TRBD1. The CDR3 is 18 residues long. V trimming: 5 bases; J trimming: 3 bases; junction bases outside the gene matches: 13. Per germline, CDR1 MGHRA and CDR2 YSYEKL. The CDR3 nucleotides are TGCGCCAGCAGCTACCGGGACAGGGGGCTTCATACCCACTATGGCTACACCTTC. As protein: CASSYRDRGLHTHYGYTF.

In regard to this clone: A junction boundary mismatches the germline segment, possibly from a read error. The chain employs TRBV7-7 and TRBJ2-1, with 8 bases identical to TRBD2. Germline V gene data show CDR1 as SSHAT and CDR2 as FNYEAQ (reference sequence). There are 13 residues in the CDR3. Written as DNA, the CDR3 is TGTGCTAGCAGCTCAACTAGCGGTAATGAGCAGTTCTTC. Its protein is CASSSTSGNEQFF.

The rearrangement links TRBV4-2 to TRBJ2-7; 7 bases fit TRBD2. This CDR3 comprises 20 residues. CDR1 LGHNA and CDR2 YNFKEQ come from the germline V gene. The ends lost 4 bases at V and 1 base at J; junction bases unmatched: 22. This chain's CDR3 is CASSREILIGTKGTSYEQYF. The DNA of the CDR3 is TGTGCCAGCAGCCGAGAGATTTTAATCGGGACTAAGGGTACGTCCTACGAGCAGTACTTC.

This chain links TRBV7-9 with TRBJ1-6, with D possibly matching TRBD1 (6 bases). The CDR3 contains 15 residues. The germline gives CDR1 SEHNR, CDR2 FQNEAQ (reference sequence). Trimming stripped 7 bases from V and 11 bases from J, with 21 bases between. The CDR3 coding sequence is TGTGCCAGCATGCGAGCACAGGGAGCGGTAACACCCCTCCACTTT. Amino acids: CASMRAQGAVTPLHF.

The genes are TRBV27 and TRBJ1-1, with 8 bases lining up with TRBD1. V trimming: 2 bases; J trimming: 0 bases; junction bases outside the gene matches: 11. The germline V gene encodes CDR1 MNHEY and CDR2 SMNVEV (reference sequence). The CDR3 is 18 amino acids. The CDR3 sequence is CASSLRGWTGSMNTEAFF. Written as DNA, the CDR3 is TGTGCCAGCAGTTTACGGGGGTGGACAGGGAGCATGAACACTGAAGCTTTCTTT.

The CDR3 DNA reads TGTGCCAGCAGTTTATGGGGGGGTGGCGAGCAGTACTTC. This codes for CASSLWGGGEQYF. This sequence joins TRBV28 and TRBJ2-7; maybe TRBD2 (6 bases). V lost 0 bases to trimming and J lost 6 bases, with 9 bases between them. The CDR3 runs 13 residues. CDR1 MDHEN and CDR2 SYDVKM come from the germline V gene.

This rearrangement joins TRBV2 to TRBJ2-3; D is unresolved. This CDR3 region has 16 residues. CDR1 SNHLY and CDR2 FYNNEI come from the germline V gene. Between the trimmed V and J ends, which lost 2 bases and 0 bases, there was a span of 12 bases. CDR3 sequence: CASSESVNSSTDTQYF. CDR3 DNA: TGTGCCAGCAGTGAATCCGTGAACAGTAGCACAGATACGCAGTATTTT.

The V call is TRBV5-8, the J call TRBJ2-7, with 7 bases identical to TRBD1. In germline, CDR1 is SGHTS, CDR2 YDEGEE. Trimming cost V 1 base and J 6 bases; bases outside gene matches: 7. The CDR3 spans 14 residues. In DNA, the CDR3 is TGTGCCAGCAGCTTGCCGGGACAGAGCCTCGAGCAGTACTTC. Encoded protein: CASSLPGQSLEQYF.

The gene calls are TRBV12-5 and TRBJ1-2; TRBD1 agrees at 7 bases. The CDR3 spans 19 residues. Germline trimming cut 6 bases from V and 0 bases from J; bases unmatched to any gene: 19. Per the germline V gene, CDR1 is LGHNT and CDR2 is FRNRAP. This chain's CDR3 is CASGWDLAGQFNTNYGYTF. As DNA, the CDR3 is TGTGCTAGTGGCTGGGACCTCGCGGGACAGTTCAATACTAACTATGGCTACACCTTC.

This rearrangement joins TRBV5-1 to TRBJ2-5; a possible D gene is TRBD1 (5 bases). CDR1 and CDR2 (germline): SGHRS, YFSETQ. V gave up 1 base and J gave up 3 bases, with 13 bases separating them. The CDR3 length is 15 residues. CDR3 DNA sequence: TGCGCCAGCAGCTTGACAGGACAAAGAAAAGAGACCCAGTACTTC. This codes for CASSLTGQRKETQYF.

This clone has more than one count but fewer than ten. Written as DNA, the CDR3 is TGTGCCAGTAGTATTTCGGGGGTAGGGGCCAACGTCCTGACTTTC. This sequence encodes CASSISGVGANVLTF. This rearrangement joins TRBV19 to TRBJ2-6; a possible D gene is TRBD2 (6 bases). The germline gives CDR1 LNHDA, CDR2 SQIVND (reference sequence). The V gene lost 3 bases and the J gene lost 4 bases, with 10 bases spanning the gap. The CDR3 runs to 15 residues.

The chain joins TRBV6-1 to TRBJ2-2, with 10 bases aligning to TRBD2. The CDR3 is 16 amino acids. The J segment lost 3 bases and the V segment lost 4 bases, leaving 5 bases of the junction unmatched. Germline-derived CDR1 and CDR2 are MNHNS and SASEGT. The CDR3 DNA reads as TGTGCCAGCAGTGGAAGGACTAGCGGTTACACCGGGGAGCTGTTTTTT. Translating gives CASSGRTSGYTGELFF.

The genes are TRBV9 and TRBJ1-1, with D tentatively TRBD1 (5 bases). Deletions cut 0 bases from V and 1 base from J, with 10 bases between. The CDR3 has 15 amino acids. Germline CDR1 and CDR2: SGDLS and YYNGEE. In nucleotides, the CDR3 is TGTGCCAGCAGCGTAGATCCAGGGCCGAACACTGAAGCTTTCTTT. It codes for CASSVDPGPNTEAFF. Full variable domain (rest looked up from reference TRBV9 and TRBJ1-1): DSGVTQTPKHLITATGQRVTLRCSPRSGDLSVYWYQQSLDQGLQFLIQYYNGEERAKGNILERFSAQQFPDLHSELNLSSLELGDSALYFCASSVDPGPNTEAFFGQGTRLTVV.

The chain recombines TRBV2 with TRBJ2-5; D gene unclear. This CDR3 is 14 amino acids long. Germline CDR1 SNHLY, CDR2 FYNNEI. The V end was cut by 6 bases, the J end by 2 bases, with 13 bases between. Here the CDR3 reads CASRDSGYQETQYF. The CDR3 nucleotides are TGTGCCAGCAGAGACTCGGGTTATCAAGAGACCCAGTACTTC.

The CDR3 DNA sequence: TGTGCCAGCAGTGAATGGGACAGGGCAGACTATGGCTACACCTTC. Translated, it gives CASSEWDRADYGYTF. The V call is TRBV2, the J call TRBJ1-2; 9 bases line up with TRBD1. Trimming at V came to 2 bases and at J to 3 bases, leaving 4 bases not matched to a gene. There are 15 residues in the CDR3. The germline V gene encodes CDR1 SNHLY and CDR2 FYNNEI.